This TCR beta chain was sequenced during a study of identifying expanded T cells in peripheral blood. This CDR3 spans 8 amino acids. In germline, CDR1 is SQVTM, CDR2 ANQGSEA. The table came from immunoSEQ multiplex PCR; TCRdb's copy has only in-frame clones and leaves some out. The sample includes approximately 94,000 clones, 80% to 90% of them seen just once. The origin of this receptor is a person aged 18 to 75 in good health. The rearrangement uses TRBV29-1 and TRBJ1-1; D gene ambiguous. Sequences were obtained from blood. CDR3 sequence reads: CTSEGAFF. CDR3 DNA sequence: TGCACCTCGGAAGGAGCTTTCTTT.